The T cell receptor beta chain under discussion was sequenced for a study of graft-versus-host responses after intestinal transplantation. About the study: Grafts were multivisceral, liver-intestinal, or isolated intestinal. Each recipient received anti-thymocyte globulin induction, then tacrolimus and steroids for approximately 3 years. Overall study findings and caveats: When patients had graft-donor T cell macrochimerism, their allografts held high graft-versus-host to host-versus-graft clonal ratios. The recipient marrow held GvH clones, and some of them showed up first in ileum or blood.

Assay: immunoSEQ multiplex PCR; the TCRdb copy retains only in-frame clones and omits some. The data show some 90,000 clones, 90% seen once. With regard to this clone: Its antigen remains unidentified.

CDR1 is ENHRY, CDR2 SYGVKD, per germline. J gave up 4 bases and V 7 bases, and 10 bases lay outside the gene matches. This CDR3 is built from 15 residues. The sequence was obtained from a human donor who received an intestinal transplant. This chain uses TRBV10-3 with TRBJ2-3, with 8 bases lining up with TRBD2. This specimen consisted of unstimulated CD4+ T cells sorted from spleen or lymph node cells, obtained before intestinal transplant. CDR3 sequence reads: CAIMSAGASPDTQYF. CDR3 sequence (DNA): TGTGCCATCATGTCAGCGGGGGCCTCTCCAGATACGCAGTATTTT.